The 18 T cell receptor beta chains reported below all come from one sample, sequenced in a study of OX40 agonist ivuxolimab in advanced cancers. Sequencing was performed with immunoSEQ multiplex PCR; in TCRdb, only in-frame clones are kept and a portion is missing. In the table there are some 68,000 clones, approximately 86% of which are singletons. The material sequenced was CD4+ or CD8+ T cells sorted from blood, taken in a trial of the OX40 agonist ivuxolimab. These receptors were collected from an adult with an advanced solid tumor such as melanoma, head and neck, liver or kidney cancer.

As DNA, the CDR3 is TGTGCCAGCAGCCAAGGGTCGGGAGGTGGCTATGAGCAGTTCTTC. Amino acids: CASSQGSGGGYEQFF. The chain joins TRBV4-2 to TRBJ2-1, with 7 bases identical to TRBD2. V dropped 1 base and J dropped 8; count of bases not matched to a gene: 8. The CDR3 is 15 residues long. Germline-derived CDR1 and CDR2 are LGHNA and YNFKEQ.

The J gene is TRBJ2-2, the V gene TRBV4-2, with TRBD1 matching over 10 bases. Trimming removed 0 bases from V and 1 base from J; junction bases left unmatched: 2. This CDR3 comprises 17 residues. Germline V gene sequence: CDR1 LGHNA, CDR2 YNFKEQ. Written as DNA, the CDR3 is TGTGCCAGCAGCCAAGACCGGGACAGGGGGAACACCGGGGAGCTGTTTTTT. Its translation: CASSQDRDRGNTGELFF.

V and J are TRBV7-2 and TRBJ2-3; 16 nucleotides line up with TRBD2. There are 14 residues in the CDR3. Germline CDR1 reads SGHTA; CDR2 reads FQGNSA. Losses at the gene ends were 10 bases for V and 6 bases for J; bases not matched to a gene: 4. CDR3 bases: TGTGCCACCAAGGGACTAGCGGGAGGGGATACGCAGTATTTT. Amino acid sequence: CATKGLAGGDTQYF.

This clone was counted only a few times. The V call is TRBV28, the J call TRBJ1-5; D uncertain. Trimming pared 2 bases from V and 4 bases from J, leaving 12 bases between. This CDR3 is 15 amino acids long. Germline lookup yields CDR1 MDHEN and CDR2 SYDVKM. CDR3: CASSLARQTNQPQHF. The CDR3 bases are TGTGCCAGCAGTTTAGCGAGGCAGACTAATCAGCCCCAGCATTTT.

V usage is TRBV18 and J usage is TRBJ2-2; D remains ambiguous. This CDR3 is 12 amino acids long. The V end lost 4 bases, the J end lost 3 bases, and 3 bases lay between the germline ends. The germline CDR1 and CDR2 sequences are KGHSH and LQKENI. The CDR3 reads CASSLDTGELFF. DNA of the CDR3: TGTGCCAGCTCACTAGACACCGGGGAGCTGTTTTTT.

The rearrangement uses TRBV7-9 and TRBJ1-3, with D unclear. The CDR3 sequence is 15 residues long. Germline CDR1 and CDR2: SEHNR and FQNEAQ (reference sequence). V was pared by 1 base and J by 3 bases, with 10 bases between. The CDR3 region is CASSLVMADGNTIYF. DNA for the CDR3: TGTGCCAGCAGCTTAGTAATGGCAGATGGAAACACCATATATTTT.

The chain uses TRBV18 and TRBJ2-5; the D is unclear. V dropped 5 bases and J dropped 3 bases, with 10 bases sitting between them. The CDR3 runs 13 residues. Germline V gene lookup returns CDR1 KGHSH and CDR2 LQKENI. CDR3 residues: CASSELRKETQYF. CDR3 DNA sequence: TGTGCCAGCTCAGAGTTGAGGAAAGAGACCCAGTACTTC.

Regarding this clone: The sample carries other DNA sequences with the same CDR3. In DNA, the CDR3 is TGCAGCGTCGACAGAGGCACAGATACGCAGTATTTT. It codes for CSVDRGTDTQYF. The chain combines TRBV29-1 with TRBJ2-3; D possibly corresponds to TRBD1 (5 bases). The CDR3 is made up of 12 amino acids. V lost 6 bases and J lost 1, with 8 bases in between. CDR1 SQVTM and CDR2 ANQGSEA come from the germline V gene.

The chain recombines TRBV4-3 with TRBJ2-1; a possible D gene is TRBD2 (5 bases). V was shortened by 0 bases and J by 2 bases, with 14 bases between the two germline ends. CDR3 length: 17 amino acids. CDR1 and CDR2 (germline): LGHNA, YSLEER. DNA for the CDR3: TGCGCCAGCAGCCAAGAAGTAACGGGGAATCCCTACAATGAGCAGTTCTTC. It specifies CASSQEVTGNPYNEQFF.

V is TRBV4-3 and J is TRBJ2-2; 14 bases line up with TRBD2. CDR3 length: 17 residues. The J segment lost 7 bases and the V segment lost 4 bases, leaving 8 bases of the junction unmatched. Per germline, CDR1 LGHNA and CDR2 YSLEER. For the CDR3, the DNA is TGCGCCAGCAGCCCGGAGGGACTAGCGGGAGAGGGCGGGGAGCTGTTTTTT. Its translation: CASSPEGLAGEGGELFF.

The genes are TRBV7-2 and TRBJ2-2; D is perhaps TRBD1 or TRBD2 (5 bases each). V lost 5 bases and J lost 0, with 7 bases in between. CDR3 length: 14 amino acids. Germline CDR1 and CDR2: SGHTA and FQGNSA. The CDR3 bases are TGTGCCAGCAGCCCGGGACCGAACACCGGGGAGCTGTTTTTT. It translates to CASSPGPNTGELFF.

The gene calls are TRBV5-1 and TRBJ1-5, with 8 bases identical to TRBD1. In germline, CDR1 is SGHRS, CDR2 YFSETQ. V lost 4 bases, J lost 6 bases, and 3 bases stayed unmatched. This CDR3 comprises 13 residues. The DNA for the CDR3 is TGCGCCAGCAGCCCAGGGGGCGGTCAGCCCCAGCATTTT. Translation: CASSPGGGQPQHF.

This sequence joins TRBV11-1 and TRBJ2-3, with D perhaps TRBD2 (6 bases). CDR1 is SGHAT, CDR2 FQDESV, per germline (reference sequence). V lost 3 bases to trimming and J lost 3 bases, with 7 bases between them. This CDR3 region has 13 residues. The CDR3 bases are TGTGCCAGCAGCTTCCGGGGGACAGATACGCAGTATTTT. Protein sequence: CASSFRGTDTQYF.

This clone was seen only a few times. The CDR3 reads CASSQGRGDYGYTF. CDR3 in DNA: TGTGCCAGCAGCCAAGGGCGGGGAGACTATGGCTACACCTTC. This chain uses TRBV7-8 with TRBJ1-2; D unresolved. V was pared by 5 bases and J by 3 bases, with 13 bases between. Germline lookup yields CDR1 SGHVS and CDR2 FQNEAQ. This CDR3 region has 14 residues.

The genes are TRBV28 and TRBJ2-7; D may be TRBD2 (6 bases). Germline V lookup: CDR1 MDHEN, CDR2 SYDVKM. Trimming took 5 bases from V and 0 from J, leaving 14 bases between them. CDR3 size: 15 residues. The CDR3 reads CASSPGDLSSYEQYF. CDR3 in DNA: TGTGCCAGCAGTCCTGGGGACTTAAGCTCCTACGAGCAGTACTTC.

V and J are TRBV11-2 and TRBJ2-1, with no clear D. V lost 4 bases to trimming and J lost 10 bases, with 8 bases between them. This CDR3 is built from 11 residues. The germline V gene encodes CDR1 SGHAT and CDR2 FQNNGV. This CDR3 reads CASSSGFEQFF. The CDR3 nucleotides read TGTGCCAGCAGCTCCGGATTCGAGCAGTTCTTC.

The J gene is TRBJ1-2, the V gene TRBV2; 10 bases fit TRBD1. V dropped 7 bases and J dropped 2; count of bases not matched to a gene: 4. This CDR3 is 14 amino acids long. CDR1 and CDR2 from the germline V gene are SNHLY and FYNNEI. CDR3 sequence reads: CASKGQGRNYGYTF. DNA of the CDR3: TGTGCCAGCAAGGGACAGGGGAGAAACTATGGCTACACCTTC.

The V gene is TRBV6-9, the J gene TRBJ2-1; the match to TRBD1 covers 7 bases. V lost 3 bases and J lost 16; bases outside the gene matches: 6. The CDR3 sequence is 11 residues long. Per the germline V gene, CDR1 is MNHGY and CDR2 is SVAAGI. This CDR3 reads CASSYKGANFF. DNA of the CDR3: TGTGCCAGCAGTTACAAGGGGGCGAATTTCTTC.